The TCR beta chain described here comes from a study of blood T cells in healthy people across ages (dated by TCRdb to 2013 to 2016). For the study in its entirety: In model experiments, roughly one uniquely barcoded TCR beta cDNA molecule per two T cells was captured by template switching. Using deep sequencing normalized with unique cDNA molecular identifiers, the study measured how TCR beta repertoire diversity changes with age. The donors were divided into four age groups: young (average 16 years), middle-aged (about 41), aged (approximately 62) and long-lived (roughly 82). To avoid experimental bias, donors of different ages were spread randomly across the sequencing lanes. Using the same blood draw, the study looked at two additional independent replicas of 1 million unique cDNA reads for two donors, one aged 18 to 30 and the other aged 80 or older. Broad study findings and their caveats: Since profiling was done on bulk unsorted PBMCs, naive and antigen-experienced compartments could not be conclusively compared. The long-lived group showed more naive CD4+ T cells, fewer expanded clones and increased TCR diversity than the aged group, suggesting age selection. Estimates of total diversity from one million sequenced T cells were regarded as lower bounds and underestimates. A strong correlation was found between observed TCR beta diversity and the percentage of naive T cells measured by flow cytometry. Because the CMV infection status of the donors was unknown, age-related changes in expanded clonotypes may potentially have been confounded. As age increased, observed TCR beta diversity per million T cells dropped in a roughly linear way, and a significant reduction was already evident by age 40.

This clonotype was counted only a few times. What this receptor recognizes is not known. No base qualities exist here, and no much larger clone lies one base off it. From its cysteine to its phenylalanine, the CDR3 spans 13 amino acids. Kept here is only the CDR3 DNA, which spans 39 bases and is read in frame from base 1. Trimming takes 6 bases from V and 4 bases from J, and the germline ends sit 12 bases apart. The CDR1 and CDR2 encoded by the germline V gene are ENHRY and SYGVKD. Preparation of the library involved 5' RACE. The reads were generated on an Illumina HiSeq 2500. A second PCR of about 7 to 12 cycles was run with a J-beta primer mix and a sample-barcoded 5' primer. A unique molecular identifier was introduced onto each TCR beta cDNA molecule by a template-switch 5' adaptor carrying 12 random nucleotides. Each sample yielded at least 2.5 million CDR3-containing paired-end reads. First-strand cDNA synthesis was performed from all RNA using the Mint cDNA synthesis kit, with priming by a TRBC-specific oligonucleotide. Following uracil-DNA glycosylase treatment, all cDNA underwent a first 18-cycle PCR with the universal primers M1SS and BC2_uni_R. Under the source paper's analysis protocol: For normalization, 1 million high-quality reads, each with a distinct molecular identifier, were randomly selected from each sample. Reads sharing molecular identifiers were discarded rather than binned into consensus sequences. CDR3 identification, clonotype clustering and error correction used MiTCR with a Q25 quality threshold and the strictest error-elimination algorithm. A nonparametric unseen species model using Euler transformation provided a lower-bound estimate of total TCR beta diversity. Using fastp at Q25 and MiXCR, TCRdb reprocessed the public reads and kept productive beta chains. Entries that share a CDR3 protein sequence are merged under the most common genes and DNA. The V and J calls, along with clone size, are taken from TCRdb and not from the paper's own processing. This sample is represented by about 680,000 distinct CDR3 sequences; around 48% of them were singletons. Around a third of the sample comes from the top ten.

Systemically healthy Caucasian individuals from Russia, 35 to 50 in total and aged roughly 6 to 100 years, were included as donors. Approximately 11 milliliters of peripheral blood were drawn from each donor into EDTA-treated Vacutainer tubes. PBMCs were isolated by Ficoll-Paque density-gradient centrifugation, with at least 7 million obtained per sample. Total RNA was extracted from PBMCs with Trizol reagent, with at least 5 micrograms obtained per sample. For every donor, flow cytometry on a PBMC aliquot measured the percentage of naive CD45RAhigh/CD27high T cells. The origin of this receptor is a woman aged 55-75 years in good health. The sequence links TRBV10-3 to TRBJ2-5; TRBD2 is perhaps the D gene, given 6 matching bases. Sequenced sample: blood. This receptor has the CDR3 CAISAGRGETQYF. The nucleotide sequence reads as follows: TGTGCCATCAGCGCGGGACGGGGAGAGACCCAGTACTTC.